A single sample is the source of the 15 T cell receptor beta chains below, sequenced in a study of T cell repertoires in cytomegalovirus infection. TCRdb processed the reads anew with MiXCR; each CDR3 protein has one entry. The sample lists 250,000 to 300,000 distinct CDR3 sequences, around 25% seen once, with over 11% in the top ten. Sample: PBMCs. The receptors come from a human donor in good health (CMV status not recorded). Some clones in this sample may be carry-over from other donors' samples.

The table lists this clonotype with many counts. This chain links TRBV10-1 with TRBJ2-3, with 9 bases aligning to TRBD2. This CDR3 has 17 amino acids. V gave up 3 bases and J gave up 5 bases; unmatched junction bases: 12. Germline CDR1 WNHNN, CDR2 SYGVQD (reference sequence). The CDR3 protein is CASSEEKREEGRDTQYF. The CDR3 bases are TGCGCCAGCAGTGAAGAGAAGCGGGAGGAAGGACGAGATACGCAGTATTTT.

The table lists this clonotype with a few counts. The CDR3 reads CASSLAGNYNEQFF. The CDR3 DNA reads as TGTGCCAGCAGTTTAGCCGGGAATTACAATGAGCAGTTCTTC. The chain joins TRBV27 to TRBJ2-1; tentatively, D is TRBD2 (5 bases). Germline V gives CDR1 MNHEY, CDR2 SMNVEV (reference sequence). V lost 2 bases and J 4 bases, leaving 9 bases between the germline ends. The CDR3 length is 14 residues.

This clonotype has just a few counts. The chain is built from TRBV27 and TRBJ2-7, with D perhaps TRBD2 (5 bases). Trimming left V 3 bases short and J 3 bases short, with 15 bases between. The CDR3 sequence is 15 residues long. Germline V CDR1 and CDR2: MNHEY, SMNVEV (reference sequence). CDR3 residues: CASSFGRGNFYEQYF. In nucleotides, the CDR3 is TGTGCCAGCAGTTTTGGAAGAGGGAACTTCTACGAGCAGTACTTC.

This clonotype was detected once. The chain combines TRBV7-2 with TRBJ2-1; D remains unclear. CDR1 SGHTA and CDR2 FQGNSA come from the germline V gene. V was trimmed by 0 bases and J by 6 bases, leaving 12 bases between them. CDR3 length: 15 residues. The CDR3 DNA reads as TGTGCCAGCAGCTTAGCGAAGTCTACCCTCAATGAGCAGTTCTTC. Amino acid sequence: CASSLAKSTLNEQFF.

This clonotype was seen just once. The chain combines TRBV5-1 with TRBJ1-2; 12 bases are a match to TRBD1. The V and J ends lost 4 bases and 1 base, in that order; junction bases with no gene match: 5. This CDR3 region has 16 residues. From germline, CDR1 is SGHRS and CDR2 YFSETQ. CDR3 coding DNA: TGCGCCAGCAGCCCGGGACAGGGGGCGTTTAACTATGGCTACACCTTC. Translating gives CASSPGQGAFNYGYTF.

The sample holds many counts of this clonotype. The chain employs TRBV7-2 and TRBJ1-4, with TRBD1 matching 9 bases. The junction had 3 bases not matched to a gene; V was cut back by 5 bases and J by 5 bases. CDR3 length: 14 residues. Per the germline V gene, CDR1 is SGHTA and CDR2 is FQGNSA. Here the CDR3 DNA reads TGTGCCAGCAGCCGCGGGACAGGGAATGAAAAACTGTTTTTT. Protein product: CASSRGTGNEKLFF. The full variable domain, in which reference TRBV7-2 and TRBJ1-4 provide the parts outside the CDR3, is GAGVSQSPSNKVTEKGKDVELRCDPISGHTALYWYRQSLGQGLEFLIYFQGNSAPDKSGLPSDRFSAERTGGSVSTLTIQRTQQEDSAVYLCASSRGTGNEKLFFGSGTQLSVL.

This clonotype was seen a few times. The V and J genes are TRBV6-2 or TRBV6-3 and TRBJ2-2; unclear D gene. CDR3 length equals 12 residues. From germline, CDR1 is MNHEY and CDR2 SVGEGT. Trimming pared 8 bases from V and 8 bases from J, leaving 12 bases between. CDR3 DNA sequence: TGTGCCAGCTCTATGGACGGAGGGGAGCTGTTTTTT. This encodes CASSMDGGELFF.

This clonotype was found a few times. The chain carries TRBV2 and TRBJ2-1; D unclear. Germline CDR1 and CDR2: SNHLY and FYNNEI. The CDR3 is 11 amino acids. V lost 7 bases and J lost 6, with 7 bases in between. The CDR3 DNA follows: TGTGCCAGCAAGGACCCCAATGAGCAGTTCTTC. Translation: CASKDPNEQFF. The entire variable domain, with the rest obtained from reference TRBV2 and TRBJ2-1, is as follows: EPEVTQTPSHQVTQMGQEVILRCVPISNHLYFYWYRQILGQKVEFLVSFYNNEISEKSEIFDDQFSVERPDGSNFTLKIRSTKLEDSAMYFCASKDPNEQFFGPGTRLTVL.

This clonotype was seen only a few times. V usage is TRBV6-5 and J usage is TRBJ2-2; TRBD2 aligns across 13 bases. This CDR3 region has 18 residues. Germline loops: CDR1 MNHEY, CDR2 SVGAGI. V shed 2 bases, J shed 4 bases, and the junction held 7 bases outside the gene matches. The CDR3 sequence is CASSYEGLAGTGTGELFF. The CDR3 nucleotides read TGTGCCAGCAGTTACGAGGGACTAGCGGGAACGGGCACCGGGGAGCTGTTTTTT.

This clonotype appeared many times. The chain carries TRBV12-3 or TRBV12-4 and TRBJ2-1; TRBD2 matches 10 bases. Trimming at V came to 4 bases and at J to 2 bases, leaving 8 bases not matched to a gene. The CDR3 has 17 residues. The CDR3 loop is CASSSASGRAPYNEQFF. CDR3 DNA sequence: TGTGCCAGCAGTTCCGCCAGCGGGAGGGCCCCCTACAATGAGCAGTTCTTC.

This clonotype was detected once. This sequence may be a read error, since a much larger clone differs from it by one base. The genes are TRBV7-9 and TRBJ2-1; possibly TRBD1 for D (6 bases). This CDR3 is 14 amino acids long. Germline values: CDR1 SEHNR, CDR2 FQNEAQ (reference sequence). Between the trimmed V and J ends, which lost 7 bases and 5 bases, there was a span of 15 bases. CDR3 amino acids: CASNPSDRHNEQFF. Here the CDR3 DNA reads TGTGCCAGCAACCCATCCGACAGGCACAATGAGCAGTTCTTC.

This clonotype was seen ten or more times. V and J are TRBV7-9 and TRBJ2-3, with D possibly being TRBD1 or TRBD2 (6 bases each). V lost 7 bases, J lost 6 bases, and 11 bases lay in between. The germline gives CDR1 SEHNR, CDR2 FQNEAQ (reference sequence). This CDR3 contains 12 residues. The CDR3 region is CASILGGDTQYF. DNA of the CDR3: TGTGCCAGCATCCTCGGGGGCGATACGCAGTATTTT.

This clonotype was seen repeatedly, ten times or more. This rearrangement joins TRBV7-2 to TRBJ1-3; D ambiguous. CDR1 is SGHTA, CDR2 FQGNSA, per germline. The CDR3 extends over 15 amino acids. V shed 3 bases and J shed 4 bases, with 13 bases lying between them. The CDR3 here is CASSLVGSPGNTIYF. Written as DNA, the CDR3 is TGTGCCAGCAGCTTGGTAGGATCTCCCGGAAACACCATATATTTT.

There are a few counts of this clonotype. The rearrangement uses TRBV27 and TRBJ2-1; 7 bases align to TRBD2. The germline gives CDR1 MNHEY, CDR2 SMNVEV (reference sequence). V trimming: 7 bases; J trimming: 9 bases; junction bases outside the gene matches: 15. CDR3 size: 15 residues. The CDR3 bases are TGTGCCAGCAATCCGAACGGGGGGTTTTCGGGTGAGCAGTTCTTC. Translated: CASNPNGGFSGEQFF.

J is TRBJ2-5 and V is TRBV10-3; TRBD1 might be the D (5 bases). Germline CDR1 reads ENHRY; CDR2 reads SYGVKD. Trimming took off 3 bases at V and 7 bases at J, with 15 bases between the two ends. The CDR3 is 14 residues long. CDR3 sequence reads: CAISESDRTPTQYF. DNA for the CDR3: TGTGCCATCAGTGAAAGCGACAGAACTCCGACCCAGTACTTC.